These T cell receptor beta chains were read from a single sample in a study of T cells in Graves' hyperthyroidism and ophthalmopathy. In TCRdb, the multiplex PCR reads were re-called with MiXCR into one record per CDR3 protein. Of 300,000 to 400,000 distinct CDR3 sequences listed, around 23% are singletons. Sequencing input: blood. These receptors all stem from a woman aged 50 to 60 with Graves' hyperthyroidism. The CDR3 runs from the conserved cysteine through the conserved F or W. Each record gives: V gene, clone size, J gene, D gene, CDR3 length, CDR3 DNA, CDR3 protein. A D gene is named only where the DNA matches it firmly. The size entry is marked missing in some rows and otherwise reads once, few, many or a size class.

TRBV20-1	many	TRBJ1-1	TRBD1	13	TGCAGTGCATTGGGACAGGGAGGGGCTGAAGCTTTCTTT	CSALGQGGAEAFF
TRBV5-1	once	TRBJ2-5	-	14	TGCGCCAGCAGCTCCTACAGAATTCAAGAGACCCAGTACTTC	CASSSYRIQETQYF
TRBV19	few	TRBJ2-7	-	15	TGTGCCAGTAGTATACCGGCCGTGAGGGGCCACGAGCAGTACTTC	CASSIPAVRGHEQYF
TRBV5-1	few	TRBJ2-5	TRBD2	15	TGCGCCAGCAGCTCGGGACTAGCGGTACCGGAGACCCAGTACTTC	CASSSGLAVPETQYF
TRBV28	many	TRBJ2-7	-	15	TGTGCCAGCAGTTTCCGACAGGTCCTATCCTACGAGCAGTACTTC	CASSFRQVLSYEQYF
TRBV5-1	many	TRBJ1-1	-	15	TGCGCCAGCAGCATATACAGGGACGGAAAGACTGAAGCTTTCTTT	CASSIYRDGKTEAFF
TRBV30	many	TRBJ2-2	-	16	TGTGCCTGGAGTCTTGTATGGGGGCGAAACACCGGGGAGCTGTTTTTT	CAWSLVWGRNTGELFF
TRBV19	many	TRBJ1-1	TRBD1	14	TGTGCCAGTATACGGACAGGGGCGAACACTGAAGCTTTCTTT	CASIRTGANTEAFF
TRBV12-3/TRBV12-4	-	TRBJ1-2	-	15	TGTGCCAGCAGTTTTATGCAGATAGGAAACTATGGCTACACCTTC	CASSFMQIGNYGYTF
TRBV29-1	many	TRBJ2-7	TRBD1	13	TGCAGCGTTGAAGGGACAGGGGGCTACGAGCAGTACTTC	CSVEGTGGYEQYF
TRBV11-2	-	TRBJ1-3	-	17	TGTGCCAGCAGCGGCGGGGGAGGTCAGGGAGCTGGAAACACCATATATTTT	CASSGGGGQGAGNTIYF
TRBV2	many	TRBJ2-3	-	15	TGTGCCAGCAGCTCAGAGCGAACTAGCACAGATACGCAGTATTTT	CASSSERTSTDTQYF
TRBV28	many	TRBJ2-1	-	14	TGTGCCAGCAGTTTAGCAGGGAACGAACGGGAGCAGTTCTTC	CASSLAGNEREQFF
TRBV28	few	TRBJ1-2	-	15	TGTGCCAGCAGTTTAAGACAATACCTCAACTATGGCTACACCTTC	CASSLRQYLNYGYTF
TRBV5-7	-	TRBJ2-7	TRBD1	18	TGTGCCAGCAGCTGTTTTCCCTTCGACAGGGCGGACTCCTACGAGCAGTACTTC	CASSCFPFDRADSYEQYF
TRBV7-2	-	TRBJ2-1	-	16	TGTGCCAGCAGCGTCCGACTGGCTAGCTCCTACAATGAGCAGTTCTTC	CASSVRLASSYNEQFF
TRBV7-9	few	TRBJ2-1	TRBD2	20	TGTGCCAGCAGCCCGGGAAAGGGCGGTCTACTAGCGGCCCACTACAATGAGCAGTTCTTC	CASSPGKGGLLAAHYNEQFF
TRBV18	many	TRBJ1-1	-	18	TGTGCCAGCTCACCCCGGTCCTCGGGGGGGGCGGGGAACACTGAAGCTTTCTTT	CASSPRSSGGAGNTEAFF
TRBV4-2	few	TRBJ2-5	-	15	TGTGCCAGCAGCCAAGCCTCGGGACTGCAAGAGACCCAGTACTTC	CASSQASGLQETQYF